The 14 T cell receptor beta chains listed next were all sequenced from one sample in a study of cytotoxic CD8 clonotypes in ibrutinib-treated CLL. Libraries were prepared by immunoSEQ multiplex PCR; TCRdb keeps only in-frame clonotypes and omits some of them. The table records about 130,000 clones, about 75% of them present only once. Sequenced here: PBMCs, sampled after 24 months of ibrutinib treatment. These receptor sequences come from a human donor with chronic lymphocytic leukemia.

V gene TRBV7-2 combines with J gene TRBJ2-1, with 8 bases fitting TRBD2. CDR1 and CDR2 from the germline V gene are SGHTA and FQGNSA. The CDR3 totals 16 residues. V was clipped by 4 bases and J by 5 bases; unmatched bases: 10. The CDR3 DNA is TGTGCCAGCAGCTCCCGCACCGGAGCGGGGGACAATGAGCAGTTCTTC. The encoded protein is CASSSRTGAGDNEQFF.

CDR3 loop: CASSRPGEGYYLATNEKLFF. The CDR3 nucleotides are TGTGCCAGCAGTCGCCCCGGGGAGGGGTACTACTTGGCAACTAATGAAAAACTGTTTTTT. The rearrangement uses TRBV14 and TRBJ1-4; D might be TRBD1 (5 bases). V was shortened by 6 bases and J by 0 bases, with 26 bases between the two germline ends. The V gene's germline CDR1 is SGHDN and CDR2 FVKESK. The CDR3 runs to 20 residues. Full variable domain (rest looked up from reference TRBV14 and TRBJ1-4): EAGVTQFPSHSVIEKGQTVTLRCDPISGHDNLYWYRRVMGKEIKFLLHFVKESKQDESGMPNNRFLAERTGGTYSTLKVQPAELEDSGVYFCASSRPGEGYYLATNEKLFFGSGTQLSVL.

The genes are TRBV10-3 and TRBJ1-5, with 10 bases aligning to TRBD1. The CDR3 runs to 16 residues. Germline CDR1 is ENHRY and CDR2 is SYGVKD. V lost 3 bases, J lost 7 bases, and 9 bases stayed unmatched. CDR3 amino acids: CAISDRDRGAGQPQHF. In DNA, the CDR3 is TGTGCCATCAGTGACCGGGACAGGGGTGCGGGGCAGCCCCAGCATTTT.

This clone came up a few times. The chain combines TRBV28 with TRBJ2-5; 8 bases line up with TRBD2. The junction had 4 bases not matched to a gene; V was cut back by 2 bases and J by 5 bases. Germline values: CDR1 MDHEN, CDR2 SYDVKM. The CDR3 length is 14 residues. The CDR3 protein is CASSLLREGETQYF. CDR3 DNA: TGTGCCAGCAGTTTACTTCGGGAGGGGGAGACCCAGTACTTC.

The V gene is TRBV18, the J gene TRBJ1-6, with D unclear. This CDR3 has 16 residues. The V end lost 3 bases, the J end lost 3 bases, and 12 bases lay between the germline ends. Germline V gives CDR1 KGHSH, CDR2 LQKENI. CDR3 nucleotide sequence: TGTGCCAGCTCACCCAGGCTTACGAACTATAATTCACCCCTCCACTTT. It yields the protein CASSPRLTNYNSPLHF.

V gene TRBV5-1 combines with J gene TRBJ2-3; a weak D match, TRBD2 (6 bases). The V gene's germline CDR1 is SGHRS and CDR2 YFSETQ. This CDR3 is 15 amino acids long. Trimming removed 4 bases from V and 2 bases from J, with 14 bases in between. The CDR3 reads CASSRGTGYTDTQYF. In DNA form, the CDR3 reads TGCGCCAGCAGCCGGGGGACGGGGTACACAGATACGCAGTATTTT.

This chain uses TRBV18 with TRBJ2-5, with D possibly being TRBD2 (6 bases). This CDR3 has 14 residues. In germline, CDR1 is KGHSH, CDR2 LQKENI. V shed 3 bases and J shed 5 bases, with 13 bases lying between them. In nucleotides, the CDR3 is TGTGCCAGCTCACCTGTATTGAGCGGGGAGACCCAGTACTTC. Amino acids: CASSPVLSGETQYF.

This sequence joins TRBV28 and TRBJ2-7; D remains unclear. The CDR3 runs to 13 residues. Germline V CDR1 and CDR2: MDHEN, SYDVKM. Trimming took 8 bases from V and 6 from J, leaving 17 bases between them. The CDR3 loop is CASPPRALGEQYF. Written as DNA, the CDR3 is TGTGCCAGCCCCCCCCGGGCCCTTGGCGAGCAGTACTTC.

This clone was seen more than once but under ten times. The chain employs TRBV10-3 and TRBJ1-1, with TRBD1 matching 9 bases. The V gene end was trimmed by 4 bases and the J gene end by 6 bases; junction bases not matched to a gene: 3. CDR1 and CDR2 from the germline V gene are ENHRY and SYGVKD. The CDR3 is 13 amino acids. CDR3 amino acids: CAISGDRVAEAFF. CDR3 DNA: TGTGCCATCAGTGGGGACAGGGTCGCTGAAGCTTTCTTT.

The rearrangement uses TRBV5-1 and TRBJ2-7; TRBD2 aligns across 11 bases. After removal of 1 base from V and 1 base from J, the junction contained 1 base not matched to a gene. This CDR3 has 15 residues. Germline V CDR1 and CDR2: SGHRS, YFSETQ. CDR3: CASSLTSGSSYEQYF. CDR3 nucleotides: TGCGCCAGCAGCTTGACTAGCGGGAGTTCCTACGAGCAGTACTTC.

This sequence joins TRBV4-1 and TRBJ1-1, with a possible D match to TRBD1 (5 bases). CDR3 length equals 13 residues. From germline, CDR1 is MGHRA and CDR2 YSYEKL. Deletions cut 4 bases from V and 1 base from J, with 7 bases between. DNA for the CDR3: TGCGCCAGCAGCCCGGACAAGAACACTGAAGCTTTCTTT. It codes for CASSPDKNTEAFF.

The chain recombines TRBV4-3 with TRBJ2-7; D is perhaps TRBD1 or TRBD2 (5 bases each). The germline gives CDR1 LGHNA, CDR2 YSLEER. Trimming pared 1 base from V and 6 bases from J, leaving 10 bases between. This CDR3 has 13 amino acids. The CDR3 DNA reads TGCGCCAGCAGCCAAGTCGGGGCGGGCGAGCAGTACTTC. This encodes CASSQVGAGEQYF.

The CDR3 nucleotides are TGTGCCAGCTCACTTTCGTCCACTGAAGCTTTCTTT. This encodes CASSLSSTEAFF. This chain links TRBV18 with TRBJ1-1; D gene ambiguous. Per the germline V gene, CDR1 is KGHSH and CDR2 is LQKENI. Trimming shortened V by 4 bases and J by 4 bases, and 7 bases separated the two germline ends. This CDR3 region has 12 residues.

The rearrangement uses TRBV7-6 and TRBJ2-5, with TRBD1 identical over 11 bases. Germline V lookup: CDR1 SGHVS, CDR2 FNYEAQ. The ends lost 5 bases at V and 7 bases at J; junction bases unmatched: 6. The CDR3 totals 14 residues. The CDR3 loop is CASSPGTGGGTQYF. The CDR3 DNA follows: TGTGCCAGCAGCCCCGGGACAGGGGGAGGGACCCAGTACTTC. The full variable domain, completed using reference TRBV7-6 and TRBJ2-5, is GAGVSQSPRYKVTKRGQDVALRCDPISGHVSLYWYRQALGQGPEFLTYFNYEAQQDKSGLPNDRFSAERPEGSISTLTIQRTEQRDSAMYRCASSPGTGGGTQYFGPGTRLLVL.